This TCR beta chain was obtained from a study of identical twins. This CDR3 spans 15 amino acids. Germline CDR1 is DFQATT and CDR2 is SNEGSKA (reference sequence). V was clipped by 0 bases and J by 5 bases, with 17 bases between them. This clonotype was recorded at least ten times. A universal primer site was added by template switching, and unique molecular identifiers were carried by the cDNA. Each CDR3 protein is one row after TCRdb ran MiXCR on the 5' RACE reads. The profile shows 690,000 or so distinct CDR3 sequences, less than 10% of them singletons. Separately, the same data were catalogued under a study of yellow fever vaccine responses in identical twins.

The J gene is TRBJ2-7, the V gene TRBV20-1; D perhaps matches TRBD2 (5 bases). Sequencing was done on a sample of PBMCs. The receptor's source is a woman between 18 and 30 years old in good health. CDR3 DNA: TGCAGTGCTAGAGATAGTGGCGGCTCTAGCCACGAGCAGTACTTC. Translating it yields CSARDSGGSSHEQYF.